The rows below give T cell receptor beta chains drawn from one sample of a study of T cells in Graves' hyperthyroidism and ophthalmopathy. TCRdb re-derived calls from the multiplex PCR reads in MiXCR, one entry per CDR3 protein. The sample holds a few hundred thousand distinct CDR3 sequences, roughly 14% seen once. Sequencing used blood. These receptors came from a woman between 18 and 29 years old with Graves' hyperthyroidism. CDR3s include the opening cysteine and the closing phenylalanine or tryptophan. The D gene is left open where the match is weak. Only part of the rows carry a size: once, few, many, or a class if the clone is expanded.

cdr3_aa,cdr3_nt,v_call,cdr3_length,clone_size,j_call,d_call
CASSHLDGPQHF,TGTGCCAGCAGTCACCTCGACGGACCCCAGCATTTT,TRBV7-9,12,many,TRBJ1-5,.
CSARPRGWYQETQYF,TGCAGTGCCAGACCGCGCGGGTGGTACCAAGAGACCCAGTACTTC,TRBV20-1,15,many,TRBJ2-5,.
CSARTGLAGGPGEQFF,TGCAGTGCTAGGACCGGACTAGCGGGGGGGCCGGGTGAGCAGTTCTTC,TRBV20-1,16,.,TRBJ2-1,TRBD2
CASTYFGAEYNEQFF,TGTGCCAGCACCTATTTCGGAGCGGAATACAATGAGCAGTTCTTC,TRBV12-3/TRBV12-4,15,.,TRBJ2-1,.
CASGHRQGAYNEQFF,TGTGCTAGTGGACACCGACAGGGGGCCTACAATGAGCAGTTCTTC,TRBV12-5,15,many,TRBJ2-1,TRBD1
CASSQDTGLAYDTQYF,TGCGCCAGCAGCCAAGATACGGGACTAGCGTATGATACGCAGTATTTT,TRBV4-1,16,many,TRBJ2-3,TRBD2
CASSFRDRPDTQYF,TGTGCCAGCAGTTTCCGGGACAGACCAGATACGCAGTATTTT,TRBV12-3/TRBV12-4,14,few,TRBJ2-3,TRBD1
CASSLVTGGFYQPQHF,TGTGCCAGCAGTCTAGTAACAGGGGGGTTTTATCAGCCCCAGCATTTT,TRBV12-3/TRBV12-4,16,.,TRBJ1-5,TRBD1
CASSPLTERTEAFF,TGTGCCAGCAGTCCCTTGACGGAAAGGACTGAAGCTTTCTTT,TRBV12-3/TRBV12-4,14,many,TRBJ1-1,.
CASRRILDRDAEAFF,TGTGCCAGCCGACGTATCCTGGACAGGGACGCTGAAGCTTTCTTT,TRBV3-1,15,many,TRBJ1-1,TRBD1
CAGSLHPTDTQYF,TGTGCCGGCAGCTTACACCCCACAGATACGCAGTATTTT,TRBV7-8,13,few,TRBJ2-3,.
CASSGVRGGYTF,TGCGCCAGCAGCGGGGTCAGGGGAGGCTACACCTTC,TRBV5-1,12,.,TRBJ1-2,.
CASSLGRSAGRGTEAFF,TGTGCCAGCAGCTTAGGGCGTTCGGCGGGGAGAGGCACTGAAGCTTTCTTT,TRBV11-2,17,many,TRBJ1-1,.
CASSFGQQETQYF,TGTGCCAGCAGCTTTGGTCAACAAGAGACCCAGTACTTC,TRBV7-9,13,many,TRBJ2-5,.
CASSYTGGEQYF,TGCGCCAGCAGTTACACAGGGGGCGAGCAGTACTTC,TRBV5-1,12,many,TRBJ2-7,TRBD1
CASSLDPGQGGYTF,TGCGCCAGCAGCCTGGATCCGGGACAGGGTGGCTACACCTTC,TRBV5-1,14,many,TRBJ1-2,TRBD1
CASSVGLAARRADTQYF,TGTGCCAGCAGCGTAGGGCTAGCGGCCAGACGAGCAGATACGCAGTATTTT,TRBV9,17,.,TRBJ2-3,TRBD2
CASSSQRESSYNEQFF,TGTGCCAGCAGTTCCCAGCGGGAGAGCTCCTACAATGAGCAGTTCTTC,TRBV12-3/TRBV12-4,16,.,TRBJ2-1,TRBD2
CASSFSGAGEQFF,TGTGCCAGCAGTTTTTCTGGGGCGGGGGAGCAGTTCTTC,TRBV28,13,many,TRBJ2-1,.
CASSPEVGGIYEQYF,TGCGCCAGCAGCCCCGAAGTAGGGGGAATCTACGAGCAGTACTTC,TRBV4-1,15,many,TRBJ2-7,.
CASSIGRANTEAFF,TGTGCCAGTAGTATCGGCAGGGCCAACACTGAAGCTTTCTTT,TRBV19,14,many,TRBJ1-1,.
CASSELGGSTGELFF,TGTGCCAGCAGTGAATTGGGTGGAAGCACCGGGGAGCTGTTTTTT,TRBV25-1,15,.,TRBJ2-2,.
CASSLKSGLGTGELFF,TGTGCCAGCAGCCTTAAATCGGGACTTGGCACCGGGGAGCTGTTTTTT,TRBV3-1,16,many,TRBJ2-2,.
CASTWSSEHSYNEQFF,TGTGCCAGCACGTGGTCTTCCGAACATAGCTACAATGAGCAGTTCTTC,TRBV2,16,many,TRBJ2-1,.
CASSRGPNYGYTF,TGTGCCAGCAGCAGGGGTCCAAACTATGGCTACACCTTC,TRBV3-1,13,many,TRBJ1-2,.
CAWSVRGRTGELFF,TGTGCCTGGAGTGTACGGGGGCGAACCGGGGAGCTGTTTTTT,TRBV30,14,many,TRBJ2-2,.
CASSAFRANYGYTF,TGTGCCAGCAGTGCCTTCAGGGCTAACTATGGCTACACCTTC,TRBV2,14,few,TRBJ1-2,.
CASSRGRATNEKLFF,TGTGCCAGCAGCAGGGGGAGAGCAACTAATGAAAAACTGTTTTTT,TRBV7-8,15,.,TRBJ1-4,.
CASSRQGARGSGANVLTF,TGTGCCAGCAGCCGACAGGGGGCTCGGGGCTCTGGGGCCAACGTCCTGACTTTC,TRBV4-2,18,many,TRBJ2-6,TRBD1
CASSVTDSNQPQHF,TGTGCCAGCAGCGTCACAGATAGCAATCAGCCCCAGCATTTT,TRBV12-3/TRBV12-4,14,few,TRBJ1-5,.
CASSLNVASGSTGELFF,TGTGCCAGCAGCTTAAATGTGGCTAGCGGGAGTACCGGGGAGCTGTTTTTT,TRBV7-3,17,.,TRBJ2-2,TRBD2
CASSEESTGWGETQYF,TGTGCCAGCAGCGAGGAGTCGACAGGGTGGGGAGAGACCCAGTACTTC,TRBV5-6,16,.,TRBJ2-5,TRBD1
CSAASGGADGTQYF,TGCAGTGCAGCCTCGGGGGGCGCCGACGGTACGCAGTATTTT,TRBV20-1,14,few,TRBJ2-3,.
CASSQAAGDFSYEQYF,TGCGCCAGCAGCCAAGCAGCCGGGGACTTCTCCTACGAGCAGTACTTC,TRBV4-1,16,.,TRBJ2-7,.
CAWRRVPGTGELFF,TGTGCCTGGAGACGTGTCCCCGGCACCGGGGAGCTGTTTTTT,TRBV30,14,.,TRBJ2-2,.
CASSLKGAAFLSYNEQFF,TGTGCCAGCAGCTTGAAAGGGGCCGCGTTCCTCTCCTACAATGAGCAGTTCTTC,TRBV7-2,18,many,TRBJ2-1,.